The 5 T cell receptor beta chains below all came from one sample that was sequenced in a study of blood T cell repertoires in COVID-19 (dated by TCRdb to the early 2020s). The receptor library was made with the immunoSEQ multiplex PCR assay. TCRdb limited this immuneACCESS table to in-frame rearrangements with V and J called. A share of clones is missing; checked studies link under half to unresolved V genes, and the rest is unexplained. The sample table shows about 42,000 clones, and approximately 85% are seen once. The top ten hold over 10% of the sample. The sequenced sample was peripheral blood. These receptors all stem from a woman in her sixties or seventies in a cohort sampled during active COVID-19.

J is TRBJ1-2 and V is TRBV6-2 or TRBV6-3, with TRBD1 identical over 7 bases. In germline, CDR1 is MNHEY, CDR2 SVGEGT. CDR3 size: 13 residues. V gave up 5 bases and J gave up 5 bases; unmatched junction bases: 5. The DNA for the CDR3 is TGTGCCAGCAGTCCCGGGACAGAGTATGGCTACACCTTC. Amino acids: CASSPGTEYGYTF.

J is TRBJ2-1 and V is TRBV4-1, with D perhaps matching TRBD1 (5 bases). The V gene lost 1 base and the J gene lost 10 bases, with 23 bases spanning the gap. Germline lookup yields CDR1 MGHRA and CDR2 YSYEKL. CDR3 length equals 17 residues. This CDR3 is CASSQVWVRQYNEEQFF. Here the CDR3 DNA reads TGCGCCAGCAGCCAAGTTTGGGTTCGACAGTATAATGAGGAGCAGTTCTTC.

The CDR3 DNA is TGTGCCAGCAGCTCGACCGCGGGAGGGGAGACCCAGTACTTC. Its translation is CASSSTAGGETQYF. V usage is TRBV7-8 and J usage is TRBJ2-5; TRBD2 matches at 9 bases. V shed 4 bases and J 5 bases; nucleotides not matched to a gene: 5. This CDR3 spans 14 amino acids. Germline loops: CDR1 SGHVS, CDR2 FQNEAQ.

This clone was counted a single time. This chain joins TRBV19 and TRBJ1-1; no definite D call. Looked up from germline, CDR1 is LNHDA and CDR2 is SQIVND (reference sequence). The CDR3 has 16 residues. V was shortened by 3 bases and J by 7 bases, with 21 bases between the two germline ends. In DNA, the CDR3 is TGTGCCAGTAGTATGTGGGTGAGGAGGGCCCGTTATGAAGCTTTCTTT. Protein sequence: CASSMWVRRARYEAFF.

The V call is TRBV9, the J call TRBJ2-1; TRBD2 agrees at 10 bases. The CDR3 extends over 15 amino acids. The V and J ends lost 4 bases and 10 bases, in that order; junction bases with no gene match: 11. The germline gives CDR1 SGDLS, CDR2 YYNGEE. The CDR3 nucleotides read TGTGCCAGCAGCCCTGGGCTAGCGGGAGTTGGGGAGCAGTTCTTC. It codes for CASSPGLAGVGEQFF.